The 30 T cell receptor beta chains below come from one sample, sequenced in a study of T-cell memory formation after mild COVID-19. Each CDR3 protein gets one entry after TCRdb re-called the 5' RACE reads with MiXCR. The sample has 300,000 to 400,000 distinct CDR3 sequences, around 27% seen once. Sequencing input: PBMCs or a T cell subset sorted from them (not recorded which). The receptor set was obtained from an adult woman who had mild COVID-19 (a few samples of this study predate the infection). Cell type and time point are not known.

Here the CDR3 reads CASSNRVSYGYTF. The CDR3 coding sequence is TGCGCCAGCAGCAACAGGGTGAGCTATGGCTACACCTTC. The rearrangement uses TRBV5-1 and TRBJ1-2, with D perhaps TRBD1 (6 bases). This CDR3 has 13 residues. Germline values: CDR1 SGHRS, CDR2 YFSETQ. Trimming shortened V by 4 bases and J by 4 bases, and 11 bases separated the two germline ends.

A few counts support this clonotype. V is TRBV20-1 and J is TRBJ1-4; D is unclear. V dropped 5 bases and J dropped 0 bases, with 10 bases sitting between them. This CDR3 region has 14 residues. Germline lookup yields CDR1 DFQATT and CDR2 SNEGSKA (reference sequence). Here the CDR3 DNA reads TGCAGTGCTCCTTACAGTGCAACTAATGAAAAACTGTTTTTT. Residues: CSAPYSATNEKLFF.

In this sample, this clonotype turned up a few times. This chain uses TRBV12-3 or TRBV12-4 with TRBJ1-1; no reliable D call. The V gene lost 5 bases and the J gene lost 2 bases, with 6 bases spanning the gap. The CDR3 is 12 residues long. DNA for the CDR3: TGTGCCAGCAGTATGACTAACACTGAAGCTTTCTTT. This sequence encodes CASSMTNTEAFF.

This clonotype was counted between two and nine times. V and J are TRBV4-1 and TRBJ2-7; 9 nucleotides match TRBD1. The CDR3 extends over 14 amino acids. Losses at the gene ends were 5 bases for V and 2 bases for J; bases not matched to a gene: 4. Germline assignment: CDR1 MGHRA and CDR2 YSYEKL. This CDR3 is CASSDRQGAYEQYF. The CDR3 DNA follows: TGCGCCAGCAGCGATCGACAGGGGGCCTACGAGCAGTACTTC.

For this clonotype: At one end the junction does not follow the germline gene, possibly because of a read error. The genes are TRBV27 and TRBJ2-7; perhaps D is TRBD1 or TRBD2 (5 bases each). The germline V gene has CDR1 MNHEY and CDR2 SMNVEV (reference sequence). The CDR3 has 14 amino acids. CDR3: CARSLGDRTGEQYF. The CDR3 DNA follows: TGTGCCCGCAGTTTGGGGGACCGTACGGGCGAGCAGTACTTC.

In its sample, this clonotype was seen a few times. The V gene is TRBV12-3 or TRBV12-4, the J gene TRBJ2-7; TRBD1 might be the D (6 bases). This CDR3 comprises 13 residues. Trimming cost V 5 bases and J 6 bases, with 14 bases left between them. The CDR3 region is CASSTGTSLEQYF. The CDR3 DNA reads as TGTGCCAGCAGTACCGGGACATCGCTCGAGCAGTACTTC.

This clonotype was counted a few times. The gene calls are TRBV5-6 and TRBJ1-1; 9 bases match TRBD1. V lost 3 bases, J lost 7 bases, and 7 bases stayed unmatched. The CDR3 covers 14 residues. The V gene's germline CDR1 is SGHDT and CDR2 YYEEEE. The CDR3 sequence: CASSYKTGQGEAFF. CDR3 sequence (DNA): TGTGCCAGCAGCTACAAAACGGGACAGGGTGAAGCTTTCTTT.

The rearrangement uses TRBV19 and TRBJ1-6; D not resolved. Germline values: CDR1 LNHDA, CDR2 SQIVND (reference sequence). Between the trimmed V and J ends, which lost 5 bases and 2 bases, there was a span of 7 bases. The CDR3 is 14 residues long. This CDR3 is CASSQPTYNSPLHF. CDR3 DNA: TGTGCCAGTAGTCAGCCAACCTATAATTCACCCCTCCACTTT.

V gene TRBV5-1 combines with J gene TRBJ1-3, with D perhaps TRBD1 (5 bases). CDR3 length: 16 amino acids. Germline lookup yields CDR1 SGHRS and CDR2 YFSETQ. V gave up 3 bases and J gave up 0 bases, with 13 bases separating them. For the CDR3, the DNA is TGCGCCAGCAGCTACGGACTAGGGGCCTCTGGAAACACCATATATTTT. It specifies CASSYGLGASGNTIYF. Looking up the rest from reference TRBV5-1 and TRBJ1-3 gives the full variable domain: KAGVTQTPRYLIKTRGQQVTLSCSPISGHRSVSWYQQTPGQGLQFLFEYFSETQRNKGNFPGRFSGRQFSNSRSEMNVSTLELGDSALYLCASSYGLGASGNTIYFGEGSWLTVV.

This clonotype has a single count. The J gene is TRBJ1-1, the V gene TRBV27; 9 nucleotides agree with TRBD1. Looked up from germline, CDR1 is MNHEY and CDR2 is SMNVEV (reference sequence). This CDR3 is 16 amino acids long. J gave up 4 bases and V 0 bases, and 6 bases lay outside the gene matches. As DNA, the CDR3 is TGTGCCAGCAGTTTATCGTCACAGGGGGCGAGCACTGAAGCTTTCTTT. Encoded protein: CASSLSSQGASTEAFF.

The chain joins TRBV5-1 to TRBJ2-1, with D unresolved. V was cut by 3 bases and J by 5 bases, with 21 bases left in between. The CDR3 totals 17 residues. Germline CDR1 is SGHRS and CDR2 is YFSETQ. This CDR3 reads CASSWGTDFQIDNEQFF. DNA for the CDR3: TGCGCCAGCAGCTGGGGTACAGATTTCCAGATTGACAATGAGCAGTTCTTC.

This clonotype was picked up a small number of times. The rearrangement uses TRBV5-1 and TRBJ1-1; tentatively, D is TRBD1 (5 bases). The germline V gene has CDR1 SGHRS and CDR2 YFSETQ. Trimming shortened V by 1 base and J by 2 bases, and 9 bases separated the two germline ends. The length of the CDR3 is 14 residues. Here the CDR3 reads CASSLRGQNTEAFF. CDR3 DNA: TGCGCCAGCAGCTTGAGGGGTCAAAACACTGAAGCTTTCTTT. Full variable domain (missing parts from reference TRBV5-1 and TRBJ1-1): KAGVTQTPRYLIKTRGQQVTLSCSPISGHRSVSWYQQTPGQGLQFLFEYFSETQRNKGNFPGRFSGRQFSNSRSEMNVSTLELGDSALYLCASSLRGQNTEAFFGQGTRLTVV.

The V and J genes are TRBV12-3 or TRBV12-4 and TRBJ1-6; D ambiguous. This CDR3 is built from 16 residues. Deletions cut 5 bases from V and 0 bases from J, with 11 bases between. The CDR3 region is CASSLPLSSYNSPLHF. The CDR3 region has the DNA TGTGCCAGCAGTCTCCCCCTGAGCTCCTATAATTCACCCCTCCACTTT.

The J gene is TRBJ2-6, the V gene TRBV28; 7 positions match TRBD1. With 7 bases clipped from V and 1 base from J, the junction kept 10 bases outside the gene matches. CDR3 length equals 17 residues. Germline V gives CDR1 MDHEN, CDR2 SYDVKM. CDR3 coding DNA: TGTGCCAGCACATCCGGGACAGCCGTGTCTGGGGCCAACGTCCTGACTTTC. It specifies CASTSGTAVSGANVLTF. Combining the CDR3 with reference TRBV28 and TRBJ2-6 gives the whole variable domain DVKVTQSSRYLVKRTGEKVFLECVQDMDHENMFWYRQDPGLGLRLIYFSYDVKMKEKGDIPEGYSVSREKKERFSLILESASTNQTSMYLCASTSGTAVSGANVLTFGAGSRLTVL.

This clonotype was seen a few times. This chain links TRBV6-6 with TRBJ1-4; D unclear. Germline V lookup: CDR1 MNHNY, CDR2 SVGAGI (reference sequence). The CDR3 totals 14 residues. V lost 1 base and J lost 5, with 8 bases in between. The CDR3 here is CASSYLEANEKLFF. CDR3 nucleotide sequence: TGTGCCAGCAGTTACTTAGAGGCCAATGAAAAACTGTTTTTT.

The chain couples TRBV6-5 to TRBJ2-5; 7 nucleotides match TRBD2. V lost 0 bases, J lost 5 bases, and 6 bases stayed unmatched. The CDR3 has 15 residues. Looked up from germline, CDR1 is MNHEY and CDR2 is SVGAGI. This CDR3 is CASSYSSGEGETQYF. For the CDR3, the DNA is TGTGCCAGCAGTTACTCATCTGGGGAGGGTGAGACCCAGTACTTC.

This rearrangement joins TRBV12-3 or TRBV12-4 to TRBJ2-1, with TRBD2 identical over 15 bases. Trimming removed 3 bases from V and 2 bases from J; junction bases left unmatched: 2. This CDR3 is 17 amino acids long. This CDR3 is CASSFWTSGGAYNEQFF. In nucleotides, the CDR3 is TGTGCCAGCAGTTTCTGGACTAGCGGGGGGGCCTACAATGAGCAGTTCTTC.

The table lists this clonotype with a few counts. The chain links TRBV7-6 to TRBJ2-7; TRBD1 might be the D (7 bases). The CDR3 loop spans 15 amino acids. The germline gives CDR1 SGHVS, CDR2 FNYEAQ. The V and J ends lost 0 bases and 3 bases respectively, with 12 bases between them. The chain's CDR3 is CASSLARQGGYEQYF. CDR3 DNA: TGTGCCAGCAGCTTAGCGAGACAGGGAGGCTACGAGCAGTACTTC.

The chain joins TRBV5-1 to TRBJ2-7, with 7 bases matching TRBD1. V was pared by 1 base and J by 2 bases, with 3 bases of the junction left unmatched. Germline values: CDR1 SGHRS, CDR2 YFSETQ. The CDR3 has 14 amino acids. The CDR3 DNA reads as TGCGCCAGCAGCTTGACAGGGGATGCCTACGAGCAGTACTTC. Its translation: CASSLTGDAYEQYF.

This clonotype has only a few counts. The genes are TRBV28 and TRBJ1-2, with unresolved D. Germline V gives CDR1 MDHEN, CDR2 SYDVKM. Trimming left V 2 bases short and J 4 bases short, with 11 bases between. This CDR3 has 14 residues. The CDR3 nucleotides read TGTGCCAGCAGTTTAACAAGGAGCCTCTATGGCTACACCTTC. Amino acid sequence: CASSLTRSLYGYTF.

This clonotype was picked up one time. The chain has TRBV12-3 or TRBV12-4 and TRBJ1-5, with 9 bases identical to TRBD1. This CDR3 is built from 18 residues. The J segment lost 1 base and the V segment lost 0 bases, leaving 7 bases of the junction unmatched. The CDR3: CASSLAYSDRGSNQPQHF. Here the CDR3 DNA reads TGTGCCAGCAGTTTAGCGTATTCGGACAGGGGCAGCAATCAGCCCCAGCATTTT.

The chain combines TRBV21-1 with TRBJ2-5; TRBD1 is the table's D call and was not checked against the DNA. TRBV21-1 is listed as a pseudogene. CDR3 size: 17 residues. CDR3: CASSPPDEGAFQETQYF. The CDR3 coding sequence is TGTGCCAGCAGCCCCCCCGACGAGGGGGCGTTCCAAGAGACCCAGTACTTC.

The chain links TRBV2 to TRBJ2-3; 12 nucleotides agree with TRBD2. The CDR3 spans 13 residues. The V and J ends lost 5 bases and 12 bases, in that order; junction bases with no gene match: 6. The germline gives CDR1 SNHLY, CDR2 FYNNEI. The CDR3 DNA sequence: TGTGCCAGCAGTTCTCGACTAGCGGGGGCTCAGTATTTT. Its protein is CASSSRLAGAQYF.

The rearrangement joins TRBV12-3 or TRBV12-4 to TRBJ1-5; tentative D call: TRBD1 (6 bases). CDR3 size: 17 residues. V lost 5 bases and J 4 bases, leaving 21 bases between the germline ends. CDR3: CASSPPGGGVGNQPQHF. The CDR3 DNA reads as TGTGCCAGCAGTCCCCCCGGGGGCGGGGTAGGTAATCAGCCCCAGCATTTT.

The chain combines TRBV24-1 with TRBJ2-5, with TRBD2 as a possible D gene (6 bases). With 4 bases removed from V and 7 bases from J, the gap between germline ends came to 15 bases. Germline assignment: CDR1 KGHDR and CDR2 SFDVKD. The CDR3 contains 14 residues. The CDR3 here is CATSDPVPGGTQYF. The CDR3 bases are TGTGCCACCAGTGACCCCGTCCCCGGGGGGACCCAGTACTTC.

Only a few counts were recorded for this clonotype. CDR3: CASSLIGDTQYF. The CDR3 DNA follows: TGTGCCAGCAGCCTCATCGGGGATACGCAGTATTTT. The V call is TRBV12-3 or TRBV12-4, the J call TRBJ2-3; D uncertain. V dropped 6 bases and J dropped 6 bases, with 10 bases sitting between them. This CDR3 has 12 residues.

Note on this clonotype: A much larger clone lies a single base off, so this may be a read error. CDR3 coding DNA: TGTGCCAGCAGCCATGCAGGGGTTGAGCAGTTCTTC. It is translated as CASSHAGVEQFF. V usage is TRBV7-2 and J usage is TRBJ2-1; TRBD1 might be the D (6 bases). The CDR3 totals 12 residues. The V gene lost 5 bases and the J gene lost 9 bases, with 11 bases spanning the gap. CDR1 is SGHTA, CDR2 FQGNSA, per germline.

The chain is built from TRBV7-9 and TRBJ1-2; D is undetermined. The V and J ends lost 5 bases and 8 bases respectively, with 12 bases between them. Germline V gives CDR1 SEHNR, CDR2 FQNEAQ (reference sequence). CDR3 size: 12 residues. The CDR3 loop is CASSGPGGGYTF. CDR3 DNA sequence: TGTGCCAGCAGCGGGCCCGGCGGGGGCTACACCTTC.

This chain joins TRBV20-1 and TRBJ2-1, with 11 bases that match TRBD2. Germline V gene sequence: CDR1 DFQATT, CDR2 SNEGSKA (reference sequence). This CDR3 spans 14 amino acids. J gave up 8 bases and V 5 bases, and 8 bases lay outside the gene matches. The CDR3 is CSARTSGSVDEQFF. The CDR3 DNA reads TGCAGTGCTCGTACTAGCGGGAGTGTAGATGAGCAGTTCTTC.

The rearrangement joins TRBV3-1 to TRBJ2-1; a possible D gene is TRBD2 (5 bases). CDR1 and CDR2 from the germline V gene are LGHDT and YNNKEL (reference sequence). The V gene lost 1 base and the J gene lost 0 bases, with 13 bases spanning the gap. The CDR3 is made up of 17 amino acids. CDR3 loop: CASSQVLAPSSYNEQFF. DNA of the CDR3: TGTGCCAGCAGCCAAGTCCTAGCCCCGAGCTCCTACAATGAGCAGTTCTTC.